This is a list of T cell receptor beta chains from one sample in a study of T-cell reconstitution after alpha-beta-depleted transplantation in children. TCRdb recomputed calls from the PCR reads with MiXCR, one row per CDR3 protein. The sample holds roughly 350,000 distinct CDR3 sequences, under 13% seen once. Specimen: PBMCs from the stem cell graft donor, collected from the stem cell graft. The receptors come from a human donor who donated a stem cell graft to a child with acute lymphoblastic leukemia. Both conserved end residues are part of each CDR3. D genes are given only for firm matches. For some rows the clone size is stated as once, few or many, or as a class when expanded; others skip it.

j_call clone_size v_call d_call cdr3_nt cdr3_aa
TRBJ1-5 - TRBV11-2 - TGTGCCAGCAGCTTAGACTCTCAGGGTCGGAGTCAGCCCCAGCATTTT CASSLDSQGRSQPQHF
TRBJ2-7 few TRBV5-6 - TGTGCCAGCAGCCCTGGGACTTTCGAGTTCCCCTACGAGCAGTACTTC CASSPGTFEFPYEQYF
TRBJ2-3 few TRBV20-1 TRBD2 TGCAGTGCTGAGCCGGGAGCGGGAGCGTCGGATACGCAGTATTTT CSAEPGAGASDTQYF
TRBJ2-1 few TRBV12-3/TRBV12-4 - TGTGCCAGCAGTTTTAGCGGCCCCCTCTACAATGAGCAGTTCTTC CASSFSGPLYNEQFF
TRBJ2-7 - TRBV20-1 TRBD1 TGCAGTGCTAGAGACAACCTACAGGGGACCTCCTACGAGCAGTACTTC CSARDNLQGTSYEQYF
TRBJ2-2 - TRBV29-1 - TGCAGCGTTGAGGAGGGGGCAGGCACCGGGGAGCTGTTTTTT CSVEEGAGTGELFF
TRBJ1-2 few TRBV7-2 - TGTGCCAGCAGCTTGGGCATGAGCTATGGCTACACCTTC CASSLGMSYGYTF
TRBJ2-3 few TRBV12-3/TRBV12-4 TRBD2 TGTGCCAGCAGTTTCACTAGCGGGAGAACGACAGATACGCAGTATTTT CASSFTSGRTTDTQYF
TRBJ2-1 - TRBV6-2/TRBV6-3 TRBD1 TGTGCCAGCAGCCTTTTGGACAGGCTTTACAATGAGCAGTTCTTC CASSLLDRLYNEQFF
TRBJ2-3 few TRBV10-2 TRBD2 TGCGCCAGCAGTGGACTAGCCAGGAGGGGCACAGATACGCAGTATTTT CASSGLARRGTDTQYF
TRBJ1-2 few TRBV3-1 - TGTGCCAGCAGCCAGGGGGGCGGGCGCTACACCTTC CASSQGGGRYTF
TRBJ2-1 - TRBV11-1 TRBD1 TGTGCCAGCAGCCGGGGACAGGGAGAGGGAGATGAGCAGTTCTTC CASSRGQGEGDEQFF
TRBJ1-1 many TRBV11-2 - TGTGCCAGCAGCTTAGATCTATCCCGGGACAAGGGCCGAACTGAAGCTTTCTTT CASSLDLSRDKGRTEAFF
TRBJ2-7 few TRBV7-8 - TGTGCCAGCAGCGACAATGCCTGGGAGCAGTACTTC CASSDNAWEQYF
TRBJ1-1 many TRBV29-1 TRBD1 TGCAGCGGACAGGGAGGTACTGAAGCTTTCTTT CSGQGGTEAFF
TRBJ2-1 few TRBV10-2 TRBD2 TGCGCCAGCAAAACTAGCGGGAATTTCAATGAGCAGTTCTTC CASKTSGNFNEQFF
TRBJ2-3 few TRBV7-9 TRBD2 TGTGCCAGCAGTTTAAAGACTAGCCCCACAGATACGCAGTATTTT CASSLKTSPTDTQYF
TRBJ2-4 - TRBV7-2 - TGTGCCAGCAGCTTAGGTTCGGACAGATTAGCCAAAAACATTCAGTACTTC CASSLGSDRLAKNIQYF
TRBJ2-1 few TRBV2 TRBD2 TGTGCCAGCAGTGTAGGTAGCGGGAGGGGAAGCAATGAGCAGTTCTTC CASSVGSGRGSNEQFF
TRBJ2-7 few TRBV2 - TGTGCCAGCAGTTGGTCAGGCTACGAGCAGTACTTC CASSWSGYEQYF
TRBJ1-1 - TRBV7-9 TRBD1 TGTGCCAGCAGCTTATGGACAGGGGAGAACACTGAAGCTTTCTTT CASSLWTGENTEAFF
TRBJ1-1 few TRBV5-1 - TGCGCCAGCAGCTTGTTAACCAGAACTGAAGCTTTCTTT CASSLLTRTEAFF
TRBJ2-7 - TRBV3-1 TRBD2 TGTGCCAGCAGCTCCAGCGGGAGCCGAGGTTACGAGCAGTACTTC CASSSSGSRGYEQYF
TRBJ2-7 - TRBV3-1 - TGTGCCAGCAGCCAAGGTTACAACGAGGACGAGCAGTACTTC CASSQGYNEDEQYF
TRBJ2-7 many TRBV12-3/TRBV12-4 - TGTGCCAGCAGTTTCTCGAGGTGGGGGGACGGCCCTAACTACGAGCAGTACTTC CASSFSRWGDGPNYEQYF
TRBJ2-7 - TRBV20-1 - TGCAGTGCAGGGGTCGGATTCACCCCGAACTACGAGCAGTACTTC CSAGVGFTPNYEQYF
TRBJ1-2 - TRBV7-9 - TGTGCCAGCAGCCTCCACTCGGGCCAGCGGGGCTACACCTTC CASSLHSGQRGYTF
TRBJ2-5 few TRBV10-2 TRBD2 TGCGCCAGCAGCGACGGACTAGCACAAGAGACCCAGTACTTC CASSDGLAQETQYF
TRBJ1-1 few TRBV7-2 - TGTGCCAGCAGCTTACGTGGAGGGGAAGGAACTGAAGCTTTCTTT CASSLRGGEGTEAFF
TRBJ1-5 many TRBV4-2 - TGTGCCAGCAGCCAAGATTCAGGGAGCAATCAGCCCCAGCATTTT CASSQDSGSNQPQHF
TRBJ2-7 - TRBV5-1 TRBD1 TGCGCCAGCAGCCCCGGACAGGGGACGGACGAGCAGTACTTC CASSPGQGTDEQYF
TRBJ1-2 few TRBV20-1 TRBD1 TGCAGTGCTAGAGCAATGGGGGGACAGGGGCATCCAAATTATGGCTACACCTTC CSARAMGGQGHPNYGYTF
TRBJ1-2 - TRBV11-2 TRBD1 TGTGCCAGCAGCTTAGGGGGGACAGGACGAAACTATGGCTACACCTTC CASSLGGTGRNYGYTF
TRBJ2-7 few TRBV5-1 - TGCGCCAGCAGCCGGGACCAGGGGAATTACTACGAGCAGTACTTC CASSRDQGNYYEQYF
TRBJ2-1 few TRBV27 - TGTGCCAGCGGCCCTGGTGGGGCTAGAGGAAATGAGCAGTTCTTC CASGPGGARGNEQFF
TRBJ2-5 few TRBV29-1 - TGCAGCGTTGAAGATGTGGCCAGGAGGTACCAAGAGACCCAGTACTTC CSVEDVARRYQETQYF
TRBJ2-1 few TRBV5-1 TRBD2 TGCGCCAGCAGCTTTACCGGCCCAGCGGGAGGGCATGAGCAGTTCTTC CASSFTGPAGGHEQFF
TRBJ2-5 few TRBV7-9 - TGTGCCAGCAGCTTATTGGCACCACAAGAGACCCAGTACTTC CASSLLAPQETQYF
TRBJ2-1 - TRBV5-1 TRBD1 TGCGCCAGCAGCTTGTATGACAGGGTCGTACGGAATGAGCAGTTCTTC CASSLYDRVVRNEQFF
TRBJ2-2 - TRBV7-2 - TGTGCCAGCAGCCCAAAACAGGTCCCTCGGGCCGGGGAGCTGTTTTTT CASSPKQVPRAGELFF
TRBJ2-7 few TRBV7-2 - TGTGCCAGCAGCTATATCGAGGCCTACTACGAGCAGTACTTC CASSYIEAYYEQYF
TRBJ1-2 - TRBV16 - TGTGCCAGCAGCCAATCGAGTCAGGGGCTAGGGGATGGCTACACCTTC CASSQSSQGLGDGYTF
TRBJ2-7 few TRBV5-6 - TGTGCCAGCAGCTCGGGCGCCCTTACCTACGAGCAGTACTTC CASSSGALTYEQYF
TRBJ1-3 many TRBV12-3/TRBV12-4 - TGTGCCAGCACGGGGGGTTACGAAAACACCATATATTTT CASTGGYENTIYF
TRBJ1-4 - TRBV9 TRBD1 TGTGCCAGCAGTCTTTCTTCAGGGGGTCGAGGTGAAAAACTGTTTTTT CASSLSSGGRGEKLFF
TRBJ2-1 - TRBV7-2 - TGTGCCAGCAGTCGGGAGCCCCCCTACAATGAGCAGTTCTTC CASSREPPYNEQFF